The 28 T cell receptor beta chains given below trace back to one sample, sequenced in a study of blood T cell repertoires in COVID-19. Clones were sequenced by immunoSEQ multiplex PCR, and TCRdb holds only the in-frame ones, with some missing. The sample shows a few hundred thousand clones, about nine tenths of them seen only once. Sequencing was carried out using peripheral blood. These receptors all come from a woman aged 25 to 39 with active or convalescent COVID-19.

V is TRBV6-2 or TRBV6-3 and J is TRBJ1-2; TRBD1 agrees at 9 bases. V gave up 4 bases and J gave up 9 bases; unmatched junction bases: 9. The CDR3 spans 14 residues. Germline assignment: CDR1 MNHEY and CDR2 SVGEGT. The CDR3 nucleotides read TGTGCCAGCAGTTCTGGACAGGGGACACGTCGCTACACCTTC. Protein: CASSSGQGTRRYTF.

The rearrangement joins TRBV9 to TRBJ1-5; 7 nucleotides match TRBD1. CDR3 length equals 16 residues. Germline V CDR1 and CDR2: SGDLS, YYNGEE. V dropped 4 bases and J dropped 8; count of bases not matched to a gene: 15. CDR3: CASSPSGRGIPEPQHF. CDR3 sequence (DNA): TGTGCCAGCAGCCCTAGTGGCAGGGGGATCCCAGAGCCCCAGCATTTT.

V usage is TRBV5-6 and J usage is TRBJ1-5; D remains unclear. V lost 2 bases and J lost 5, with 5 bases in between. Germline V gene data show CDR1 as SGHDT and CDR2 as YYEEEE. The CDR3 consists of 12 residues. CDR3 sequence: CASSFQDQPQHF. Here the CDR3 DNA reads TGTGCCAGCAGCTTCCAGGATCAGCCCCAGCATTTT.

The chain joins TRBV5-1 to TRBJ2-1; tentative D call: TRBD1 (6 bases). The CDR3 is 16 amino acids. Germline CDR1 and CDR2: SGHRS and YFSETQ. V gave up 0 bases and J gave up 7 bases, with 17 bases separating them. The CDR3 loop reads CASSLAPRQAGNEQFF. The CDR3, as DNA: TGCGCCAGCAGCTTGGCCCCTAGACAGGCTGGGAATGAGCAGTTCTTC.

The chain carries TRBV28 and TRBJ1-4; no clear D gene. V was trimmed by 6 bases and J by 4 bases, leaving 12 bases between them. CDR3 length: 14 amino acids. The V gene's germline CDR1 is MDHEN and CDR2 SYDVKM. The DNA for the CDR3 is TGTGCCAGCAGCCCCCCCCGGGGTAATGAAAAACTGTTTTTT. It specifies CASSPPRGNEKLFF.

The chain links TRBV5-4 to TRBJ1-1; tentative D call: TRBD1 (5 bases). V lost 0 bases and J 3 bases, leaving 18 bases between the germline ends. The CDR3 runs 17 residues. Germline assignment: CDR1 SGHNT and CDR2 YYREEE (reference sequence). Here the CDR3 reads CASSLAVSGVGDTEAFF. The CDR3 DNA follows: TGTGCCAGCAGCTTGGCTGTCTCGGGAGTAGGGGACACTGAAGCTTTCTTT.

This clone showed up just once. V usage is TRBV3-1 (or the pseudogene TRBV3-2) and J usage is TRBJ2-5; maybe TRBD2 (6 bases). Per the germline V gene, CDR1 is LGHDT and CDR2 is YNNKEL (reference sequence). The CDR3 is made up of 15 amino acids. V shed 4 bases and J shed 2 bases, with 14 bases lying between them. The CDR3 sequence is CASSPRGRLQETQYF. The CDR3 DNA follows: TGTGCCAGCAGCCCGCGGGGACGGTTGCAAGAGACCCAGTACTTC.

The chain combines TRBV5-5 with TRBJ1-2, with TRBD1 matching over 7 bases. Germline V gene data show CDR1 as SGHKS and CDR2 as YYEKEE (reference sequence). CDR3 length equals 16 residues. V trimming: 2 bases; J trimming: 4 bases; junction bases outside the gene matches: 11. CDR3 loop: CASSLAETGRVYGYTF. In nucleotides, the CDR3 is TGTGCCAGCAGCTTAGCCGAGACAGGGCGCGTCTATGGCTACACCTTC.

V and J are TRBV5-1 and TRBJ1-4, with 7 bases identical to TRBD1. CDR1 and CDR2 from the germline V gene are SGHRS and YFSETQ. V lost 4 bases to trimming and J lost 5 bases; unmatched junction nucleotides: 8. This CDR3 contains 15 residues. CDR3 loop: CASSDRQGANEKLFF. For the CDR3, the DNA is TGCGCCAGCAGCGACCGACAGGGAGCAAATGAAAAACTGTTTTTT.

The count of this clone is one. The gene calls are TRBV11-2 and TRBJ2-3; D unclear. CDR3 length: 15 amino acids. V was clipped by 1 base and J by 7 bases, with 15 bases between them. Germline V gene data show CDR1 as SGHAT and CDR2 as FQNNGV. CDR3 in amino acids: CASSLGGTVRYTQYF. The CDR3 nucleotides read TGTGCCAGCAGCTTAGGTGGCACCGTCAGATATACGCAGTATTTT.

This chain joins TRBV28 and TRBJ2-1; 7 nucleotides align to TRBD2. The CDR3 covers 15 residues. The germline V gene has CDR1 MDHEN and CDR2 SYDVKM. Trimming at V came to 4 bases and at J to 9 bases, leaving 12 bases not matched to a gene. The CDR3 is CASSSGGRDSSEQFF. The CDR3 region has the DNA TGTGCCAGCAGTTCCGGGGGGAGAGACTCTTCTGAGCAGTTCTTC.

CDR3 loop: CASSRAGEIVRTYNEQFF. For the CDR3, the DNA is TGTGCCAGTAGTCGAGCGGGGGAAATCGTCCGAACCTACAATGAGCAGTTCTTC. The rearrangement links TRBV19 to TRBJ2-1, with 8 nucleotides matching TRBD2. This CDR3 contains 18 residues. Germline trimming cut 5 bases from V and 2 bases from J; bases unmatched to any gene: 14. Germline CDR1 and CDR2: LNHDA and SQIVND (reference sequence). Supplemented by reference TRBV19 and TRBJ2-1, the full variable domain reads DGGITQSPKYLFRKEGQNVTLSCEQNLNHDAMYWYRQDPGQGLRLIYYSQIVNDFQKGDIAEGYSVSREKKESFPLTVTSAQKNPTAFYLCASSRAGEIVRTYNEQFFGPGTRLTVL.

CDR3 DNA: TGCAGTGCTAATCAGATCTACGAGCAGTACTTC. As protein: CSANQIYEQYF. The genes are TRBV20-1 and TRBJ2-7; no definite D call. Trimming removed 4 bases at V and 3 bases at J, with 7 bases between. CDR3 size: 11 residues. CDR1 and CDR2 from the germline V gene are DFQATT and SNEGSKA (reference sequence).

The rearrangement links TRBV7-8 to TRBJ2-5; D perhaps matches TRBD2 (5 bases). V lost 5 bases, J lost 4 bases, and 20 bases lay in between. This CDR3 is 16 amino acids long. CDR1 and CDR2 from the germline V gene are SGHVS and FQNEAQ. As DNA, the CDR3 is TGTGCCAGCAGCCCGTGGCGAGGGCCGGCTGGAGAGACCCAGTACTTC. Translation: CASSPWRGPAGETQYF.

V is TRBV24-1 and J is TRBJ2-3; D may be TRBD1 (6 bases). CDR3 size: 17 residues. V lost 0 bases to trimming and J lost 0 bases, with 12 bases between them. CDR1 and CDR2 (germline): KGHDR, SFDVKD. The CDR3 nucleotides are TGTGCCACCAGTGATTTGCGGACAGCATCCAGCACAGATACGCAGTATTTT. It is translated as CATSDLRTASSTDTQYF.

This rearrangement joins TRBV7-8 to TRBJ1-4, with TRBD1 matching 8 bases. V was clipped by 5 bases and J by 5 bases; unmatched bases: 13. CDR1 and CDR2 from the germline V gene are SGHVS and FQNEAQ. The CDR3 runs 17 residues. DNA for the CDR3: TGTGCCAGCAGCCCCCGGACAGGGACGGGCCAAAATGAAAAACTGTTTTTT. This translates into CASSPRTGTGQNEKLFF.

Concerning this clone: The sample contains more than one DNA sequence encoding this CDR3. The chain carries TRBV10-3 and TRBJ1-1, with a weak D call TRBD1 (6 bases). The V end was cut by 0 bases, the J end by 4 bases, with 6 bases between. Per germline, CDR1 ENHRY and CDR2 SYGVKD. This CDR3 region has 13 residues. CDR3 nucleotides: TGTGCCATCAGTGAGTCCAGGGGCACTGAAGCTTTCTTT. Its translation is CAISESRGTEAFF.

J is TRBJ1-2 and V is TRBV7-9; no clear D. CDR3 length: 14 amino acids. Germline assignment: CDR1 SEHNR and CDR2 FQNEAQ (reference sequence). The V gene lost 4 bases and the J gene lost 6 bases, with 15 bases spanning the gap. As DNA, the CDR3 is TGTGCCAGCAGCTCCCAGAGAGGCGATAATGGCTACACCTTC. Amino acid sequence: CASSSQRGDNGYTF. The variable domain in full, with the rest retrieved from reference TRBV7-9 and TRBJ1-2, is DTGVSQNPRHKITKRGQNVTFRCDPISEHNRLYWYRQTLGQGPEFLTYFQNEAQLEKSRLLSDRFSAERPKGSFSTLEIQRTEQGDSAMYLCASSSQRGDNGYTFGSGTRLTVV.

This clone was seen a single time. The rearrangement joins TRBV4-1 to TRBJ1-2, with 9 positions matching TRBD1. This CDR3 is built from 15 residues. CDR1 MGHRA and CDR2 YSYEKL come from the germline V gene. V lost 4 bases, J lost 4 bases, and 7 bases stayed unmatched. The CDR3 coding sequence is TGCGCCAGCAGCCCTCCAGACAGGGGGGGCTATGGCTACACCTTC. Amino acids: CASSPPDRGGYGYTF.

The J gene is TRBJ2-1, the V gene TRBV11-3, with 7 bases that match TRBD1. The CDR3 covers 13 residues. The V gene's germline CDR1 is SGHNT and CDR2 YENEEA. V dropped 5 bases and J dropped 9; count of bases not matched to a gene: 7. This CDR3 reads CASSQSRDSEQFF. CDR3 DNA sequence: TGTGCCAGCAGCCAATCCCGGGACAGTGAGCAGTTCTTC.

The chain employs TRBV20-1 and TRBJ2-1; TRBD2 aligns across 9 bases. Germline trimming cut 3 bases from V and 3 bases from J; bases unmatched to any gene: 12. Germline assignment: CDR1 DFQATT and CDR2 SNEGSKA (reference sequence). There are 17 residues in the CDR3. In nucleotides, the CDR3 is TGCAGTGCTAGTAATTCTCTACTAGCGGGTTTCTACAATGAGCAGTTCTTC. It yields the protein CSASNSLLAGFYNEQFF.

DNA of the CDR3: TGTGCCAGCAGCCCGCTTCCGAGCTCCTACAATGAGCAGTTCTTC. Protein sequence: CASSPLPSSYNEQFF. J is TRBJ2-1 and V is TRBV5-4; D uncertain. V dropped 4 bases and J dropped 0 bases, with 11 bases sitting between them. CDR3 length: 15 amino acids. The germline V gene encodes CDR1 SGHNT and CDR2 YYREEE (reference sequence). Complete variable domain (other parts from reference TRBV5-4 and TRBJ2-1): ETGVTQSPTHLIKTRGQQVTLRCSSQSGHNTVSWYQQALGQGPQFIFQYYREEENGRGNFPPRFSGLQFPNYSSELNVNALELDDSALYLCASSPLPSSYNEQFFGPGTRLTVL.

The V and J genes are TRBV19 and TRBJ2-7; weak D call: TRBD1 (6 bases). The CDR3 length is 12 residues. Looked up from germline, CDR1 is LNHDA and CDR2 is SQIVND (reference sequence). V was pared by 4 bases and J by 4 bases, with 8 bases between. CDR3 DNA sequence: TGTGCCAGTAGTAAGACAGGTTACGAGCAGTACTTC. This sequence encodes CASSKTGYEQYF.

This clone was seen only a few times. The rearrangement uses TRBV6-2 or TRBV6-3 and TRBJ2-7; D unresolved. Trimming cost V 3 bases and J 7 bases, with 7 bases left between them. This CDR3 is built from 11 residues. The germline gives CDR1 MNHEY, CDR2 SVGEGT. The CDR3 DNA follows: TGTGCCAGCAGTTATAGTTGGGAGCAGTACTTC. This sequence encodes CASSYSWEQYF.

This clone has just one count. The chain couples TRBV10-1 to TRBJ1-2; D uncertain. Deletions cut 8 bases from V and 4 bases from J, with 8 bases between. The CDR3 sequence is 11 residues long. Looked up from germline, CDR1 is WNHNN and CDR2 is SYGVQD (reference sequence). The DNA of the CDR3 is TGCGCCAGCGGAGTGCCCTATGGCTACACCTTC. Its protein is CASGVPYGYTF.

The chain has TRBV28 and TRBJ2-7; 9 nucleotides agree with TRBD1. Germline V CDR1 and CDR2: MDHEN, SYDVKM. Losses at the gene ends were 5 bases for V and 3 bases for J; bases not matched to a gene: 8. This CDR3 spans 15 amino acids. The CDR3 spells CASSAGQGKIYEQYF. The CDR3 DNA follows: TGTGCCAGCAGTGCCGGACAGGGGAAAATCTACGAGCAGTACTTC.

V usage is TRBV7-2 and J usage is TRBJ2-2; TRBD1 agrees at 8 bases. J was trimmed by 3 bases and V by 6 bases; bases with no gene match: 12. The CDR3 spans 17 residues. Per the germline V gene, CDR1 is SGHTA and CDR2 is FQGNSA. CDR3 region: CASRLPGQVIHTGELFF. DNA of the CDR3: TGTGCCAGCAGACTTCCGGGACAGGTGATTCACACCGGGGAGCTGTTTTTT.

The table lists this clone with a few counts. The V and J genes are TRBV9 and TRBJ1-2; D remains ambiguous. In germline, CDR1 is SGDLS, CDR2 YYNGEE. The CDR3 runs to 14 residues. V lost 6 bases, J lost 4 bases, and 16 bases lay in between. The CDR3 nucleotides are TGTGCCAGCACCAATGAGGGCGGATTCTATGGCTACACCTTC. Translated: CASTNEGGFYGYTF.